This entry lists 25 T cell receptor beta chains sequenced from one sample in a study of T cell responses to AZD1222 COVID-19 vaccine. The protocol was immunoSEQ multiplex PCR, while the TCRdb copy is restricted to in-frame clones and leaves out a portion. The sample lists about 120,000 clones, 85% to 90% seen once, with about 8.8% in the top ten. The sample here was peripheral blood, taken on day 0 of AZD1222 vaccination. The receptor source for this set is an adult in good health.

The chain uses TRBV18 and TRBJ2-7; D is possibly TRBD2 (5 bases). Germline V gene data show CDR1 as KGHSH and CDR2 as LQKENI. V gave up 2 bases and J gave up 0 bases, with 11 bases separating them. The CDR3 loop spans 15 amino acids. CDR3: CASSPKRDFSYEQYF. DNA of the CDR3: TGTGCCAGCTCACCAAAACGGGATTTCTCCTACGAGCAGTACTTC.

This sequence joins TRBV7-2 and TRBJ2-2; D gene ambiguous. The germline V and J ends were trimmed by 7 bases and 0 bases, with 12 bases remaining between them. Germline CDR1 is SGHTA and CDR2 is FQGNSA. The CDR3 is 15 amino acids. In DNA form, the CDR3 reads TGTGCCAGCACCTTGTCAGGACCGAACACCGGGGAGCTGTTTTTT. Amino acid sequence: CASTLSGPNTGELFF.

J is TRBJ1-2 and V is TRBV29-1; no definite D call. Trimming removed 2 bases from V and 3 bases from J, with 22 bases in between. The CDR3 is made up of 17 amino acids. Germline V CDR1 and CDR2: SQVTM, ANQGSEA. CDR3 loop: CSVELDIVRTDHYGYTF. The CDR3 DNA sequence: TGCAGCGTTGAACTGGATATAGTTAGGACGGACCACTATGGCTACACCTTC.

The chain couples TRBV7-2 to TRBJ1-1; TRBD1 might be the D (6 bases). Trimming removed 5 bases from V and 3 bases from J, with 16 bases in between. This CDR3 has 15 residues. Germline lookup yields CDR1 SGHTA and CDR2 FQGNSA. The CDR3 loop reads CASSVDRLRDTEAFF. CDR3 DNA sequence: TGTGCCAGCAGCGTGGACAGATTAAGGGACACTGAAGCTTTCTTT. The variable domain in full, completed from reference TRBV7-2 and TRBJ1-1, reads GAGVSQSPSNKVTEKGKDVELRCDPISGHTALYWYRQSLGQGLEFLIYFQGNSAPDKSGLPSDRFSAERTGGSVSTLTIQRTQQEDSAVYLCASSVDRLRDTEAFFGQGTRLTVV.

This chain links TRBV7-3 with TRBJ2-5; a possible D gene is TRBD2 (6 bases). This CDR3 region has 16 residues. CDR1 is SGHTA, CDR2 FQGTGA, per germline. With 5 bases removed from V and 5 bases from J, the gap between germline ends came to 21 bases. This chain's CDR3 is CASSLLGLAKGETQYF. The CDR3, as DNA: TGTGCCAGCAGCCTGTTAGGGCTAGCGAAGGGTGAGACCCAGTACTTC. Full variable domain (missing parts from reference TRBV7-3 and TRBJ2-5): GAGVSQTPSNKVTEKGKYVELRCDPISGHTALYWYRQSLGQGPEFLIYFQGTGAADDSGLPNDRFFAVRPEGSVSTLKIQRTERGDSAVYLCASSLLGLAKGETQYFGPGTRLLVL.

The genes are TRBV18 and TRBJ2-3; 7 nucleotides line up with TRBD1. Germline loops: CDR1 KGHSH, CDR2 LQKENI. Trimming took 1 base from V and 1 from J; bases not matched to a gene: 11. The CDR3 runs 18 residues. This CDR3 reads CASSPRSAVGQGTDTQYF. DNA of the CDR3: TGTGCCAGCTCACCACGTTCTGCCGTAGGACAGGGCACAGATACGCAGTATTTT.

The chain combines TRBV29-1 with TRBJ1-1, with D hard to call. V was shortened by 1 base and J by 0 bases, with 9 bases between the two germline ends. The CDR3 length is 14 residues. CDR1 SQVTM and CDR2 ANQGSEA come from the germline V gene. CDR3 loop: CSVEGSGMNTEAFF. The CDR3 nucleotides read TGCAGCGTTGAAGGATCCGGGATGAACACTGAAGCTTTCTTT.

This clone was detected only once. The chain couples TRBV11-2 to TRBJ2-1; D might be TRBD1 or TRBD2, each matching 6 bases. Trimming cost V 4 bases and J 10 bases, with 17 bases left between them. Looked up from germline, CDR1 is SGHAT and CDR2 is FQNNGV. The CDR3 has 14 residues. The CDR3 DNA reads as TGTGCCAGCAGCTCAACGCTTACGGGGGCGGAGCAGTTCTTC. Translation: CASSSTLTGAEQFF.

The chain couples TRBV29-1 to TRBJ2-2; D possibly corresponds to TRBD2 (7 bases). The germline V and J ends were trimmed by 5 bases and 6 bases, with 16 bases remaining between them. This CDR3 has 14 residues. CDR1 is SQVTM and CDR2 is ANQGSEA in the germline V gene. CDR3 DNA sequence: TGCAGCGTTTCTGATGCGGGGGCGGCCGGGGAGCTGTTTTTT. This encodes CSVSDAGAAGELFF.

The J gene is TRBJ1-1, the V gene TRBV7-8, with 7 bases aligning to TRBD1. This CDR3 has 15 amino acids. Trimming took 4 bases from V and 2 from J; bases not matched to a gene: 7. Per the germline V gene, CDR1 is SGHVS and CDR2 is FQNEAQ. For the CDR3, the DNA is TGTGCCAGCAGCTACAGGGGAACGGGAAACACTGAAGCTTTCTTT. Translating it yields CASSYRGTGNTEAFF.

The V and J genes are TRBV5-1 and TRBJ2-1, with D possibly TRBD2 on 5 matching bases. From germline, CDR1 is SGHRS and CDR2 YFSETQ. Trimming stripped 0 bases from V and 0 bases from J, with 10 bases between. The CDR3 spans 16 residues. CDR3 residues: CASSLAGVVSYNEQFF. CDR3 sequence (DNA): TGCGCCAGCAGCTTGGCCGGGGTGGTCTCCTACAATGAGCAGTTCTTC. The full variable domain, in which reference TRBV5-1 and TRBJ2-1 provide the parts outside the CDR3, is KAGVTQTPRYLIKTRGQQVTLSCSPISGHRSVSWYQQTPGQGLQFLFEYFSETQRNKGNFPGRFSGRQFSNSRSEMNVSTLELGDSALYLCASSLAGVVSYNEQFFGPGTRLTVL.

This rearrangement joins TRBV19 to TRBJ2-7, with 8 bases aligning to TRBD1. The CDR3 contains 16 residues. The germline V gene encodes CDR1 LNHDA and CDR2 SQIVND (reference sequence). With 5 bases clipped from V and 5 bases from J, the junction kept 14 bases outside the gene matches. In DNA form, the CDR3 reads TGTGCCAGTAGTGATGGCTCTGGTGACAGGGGCGACGAGCAGTACTTC. As protein: CASSDGSGDRGDEQYF.

The CDR3 here is CASSFSSGFGSGELFF. The CDR3 DNA reads as TGTGCCAGCAGCTTTTCTAGCGGTTTCGGGAGCGGGGAGCTGTTTTTT. The J gene is TRBJ2-2, the V gene TRBV7-8; 7 bases map to TRBD2. The CDR3 loop spans 16 amino acids. Germline trimming cut 3 bases from V and 7 bases from J; bases unmatched to any gene: 11. The germline CDR1 and CDR2 sequences are SGHVS and FQNEAQ.

The rearrangement uses TRBV7-3 and TRBJ1-2, with TRBD1 matching over 11 bases. V was clipped by 1 base and J by 4 bases; unmatched bases: 17. Germline V gene lookup returns CDR1 SGHTA and CDR2 FQGTGA. This CDR3 region has 20 residues. The CDR3 sequence is CASSLRGQGGRPSSSYGYTF. CDR3 bases: TGTGCCAGCAGCTTAAGGGGACAGGGGGGCCGACCTTCAAGTAGCTATGGCTACACCTTC. The full variable domain, its missing parts supplied by reference TRBV7-3 and TRBJ1-2, is GAGVSQTPSNKVTEKGKYVELRCDPISGHTALYWYRQSLGQGPEFLIYFQGTGAADDSGLPNDRFFAVRPEGSVSTLKIQRTERGDSAVYLCASSLRGQGGRPSSSYGYTFGSGTRLTVV.

The V gene is TRBV9, the J gene TRBJ2-3; no reliable D call. The V gene's germline CDR1 is SGDLS and CDR2 YYNGEE. V lost 0 bases and J lost 4, with 6 bases in between. The CDR3 contains 13 residues. DNA of the CDR3: TGTGCCAGCAGCGTAGGGGCCCCAGATACGCAGTATTTT. It is translated as CASSVGAPDTQYF.

This chain links TRBV6-5 with TRBJ2-5; 13 bases are a match to TRBD2. The trim removed 8 bases at V and 2 bases at J, leaving 5 bases unmatched. Per germline, CDR1 MNHEY and CDR2 SVGAGI. The CDR3 has 15 amino acids. The CDR3 bases are TGTGCCAGCGGGGGACTAGCGGGATTACAAGAGACCCAGTACTTC. Translating gives CASGGLAGLQETQYF.

The rearrangement links TRBV7-2 to TRBJ2-3; 8 bases are shared with TRBD1. The CDR3 is made up of 13 amino acids. The germline gives CDR1 SGHTA, CDR2 FQGNSA. With V trimmed by 5 bases and J by 3 bases, 1 base remained unmatched. In nucleotides, the CDR3 is TGTGCCAGCAGCACAGGGGGGACAGATACGCAGTATTTT. Amino acids: CASSTGGTDTQYF.

The chain links TRBV6-2 or TRBV6-3 to TRBJ1-3; D unclear. This CDR3 region has 16 residues. Germline values: CDR1 MNHEY, CDR2 SVGEGT. The V end lost 2 bases, the J end lost 0 bases, and 11 bases lay between the germline ends. CDR3 coding DNA: TGTGCCAGCAGTTACCCGGAGGTTACCTCTGGAAACACCATATATTTT. It yields the protein CASSYPEVTSGNTIYF.

The V call is TRBV28, the J call TRBJ1-2, with 11 bases matching TRBD1. V was pared by 5 bases and J by 8 bases, with 7 bases of the junction left unmatched. CDR3 size: 14 residues. Germline V gene data show CDR1 as MDHEN and CDR2 as SYDVKM. CDR3 in DNA: TGTGCCAGCAGTCCTGGGACAGGGGGGCAGGGCTACACCTTC. Translated: CASSPGTGGQGYTF.

This rearrangement joins TRBV5-6 to TRBJ1-2; D is undetermined. Germline assignment: CDR1 SGHDT and CDR2 YYEEEE. Trimming stripped 3 bases from V and 4 bases from J, with 13 bases between. CDR3 size: 14 residues. The CDR3 bases are TGTGCCAGCAGCTCTTCTAATGGGCTCTATGGCTACACCTTC. As protein: CASSSSNGLYGYTF.

This chain joins TRBV19 and TRBJ1-2, with D possibly being TRBD1 (6 bases). The CDR3 covers 15 residues. Trimming shortened V by 3 bases and J by 3 bases, and 14 bases separated the two germline ends. Germline loops: CDR1 LNHDA, CDR2 SQIVND (reference sequence). The CDR3 sequence is CASSMAAGAYYGYTF. The DNA for the CDR3 is TGTGCCAGTAGTATGGCCGCAGGGGCGTACTATGGCTACACCTTC.

The chain is built from TRBV6-5 and TRBJ2-7; 8 bases line up with TRBD1. Germline V gene sequence: CDR1 MNHEY, CDR2 SVGAGI. This CDR3 has 14 amino acids. With V trimmed by 6 bases and J by 7 bases, 11 bases remained unmatched. The CDR3: CASRATQGVREQYF. The CDR3 DNA reads as TGTGCCAGCAGAGCCACACAGGGGGTAAGGGAGCAGTACTTC.

The V gene is TRBV6-5, the J gene TRBJ2-7; 9 nucleotides agree with TRBD1. The CDR3 consists of 14 residues. J gave up 3 bases and V 0 bases, and 0 bases lay outside the gene matches. In germline, CDR1 is MNHEY, CDR2 SVGAGI. Here the CDR3 DNA reads TGTGCCAGCAGTTACTCGGGACAGGGCTACGAGCAGTACTTC. It is translated as CASSYSGQGYEQYF.

This clone was seen a few times. J is TRBJ1-3 and V is TRBV5-1; D is unresolved. The CDR3 is 13 amino acids. V lost 0 bases to trimming and J lost 12 bases, with 13 bases between them. The germline V gene encodes CDR1 SGHRS and CDR2 YFSETQ. CDR3 coding DNA: TGCGCCAGCAGCTTGGCGACGGATGGTATCATATATTTT. Its translation is CASSLATDGIIYF.

The genes are TRBV5-1 and TRBJ2-2; no clear D. The CDR3 totals 15 residues. Per the germline V gene, CDR1 is SGHRS and CDR2 is YFSETQ. Between the trimmed V and J ends, which lost 0 bases and 2 bases, there was a span of 8 bases. For the CDR3, the DNA is TGCGCCAGCAGCTTGGACGGAAGTAACACCGGGGAGCTGTTTTTT. Translated, it gives CASSLDGSNTGELFF.